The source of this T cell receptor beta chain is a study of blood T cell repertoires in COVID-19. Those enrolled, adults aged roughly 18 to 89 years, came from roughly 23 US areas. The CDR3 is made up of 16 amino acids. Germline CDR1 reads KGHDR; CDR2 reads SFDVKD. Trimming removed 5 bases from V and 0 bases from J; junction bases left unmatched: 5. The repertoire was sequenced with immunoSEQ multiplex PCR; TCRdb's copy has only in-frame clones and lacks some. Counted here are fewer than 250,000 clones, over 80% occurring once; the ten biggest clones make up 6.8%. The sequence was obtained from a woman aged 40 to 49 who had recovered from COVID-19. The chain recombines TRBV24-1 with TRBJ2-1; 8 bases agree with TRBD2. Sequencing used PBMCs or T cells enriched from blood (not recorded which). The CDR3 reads CATSGPSGSSYNEQFF. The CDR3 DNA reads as TGTGCCACCAGTGGACCAAGCGGGAGCTCCTACAATGAGCAGTTCTTC.